The 3 T cell receptor beta chains presented below share a single source sample, sequenced in a study of blood T cell repertoires in COVID-19. Assay: immunoSEQ multiplex PCR; the TCRdb copy retains only in-frame clones and omits some. Among 200,000 to 250,000 clones listed, roughly 87% were seen once. The material sequenced was PBMCs or T cells enriched from blood (not recorded which). The source is a woman between 25 and 40 years old with acute COVID-19.

The gene calls are TRBV7-9 and TRBJ1-2, with TRBD1 matching over 9 bases. Looked up from germline, CDR1 is SEHNR and CDR2 is FQNEAQ (reference sequence). This CDR3 has 14 amino acids. With 4 bases clipped from V and 8 bases from J, the junction kept 8 bases outside the gene matches. CDR3 nucleotide sequence: TGTGCCAGCAGCTCGAACCGGGACAGGGACGGCTACACCTTC. As protein: CASSSNRDRDGYTF. Combining the CDR3 with reference TRBV7-9 and TRBJ1-2 gives the whole variable domain DTGVSQNPRHKITKRGQNVTFRCDPISEHNRLYWYRQTLGQGPEFLTYFQNEAQLEKSRLLSDRFSAERPKGSFSTLEIQRTEQGDSAMYLCASSSNRDRDGYTFGSGTRLTVV.

This clone appeared a single time. This chain connects TRBV5-1 to TRBJ1-3; 9 bases fit TRBD1. Germline trimming cut 4 bases from V and 8 bases from J; bases unmatched to any gene: 16. Germline-derived CDR1 and CDR2 are SGHRS and YFSETQ. CDR3 size: 17 residues. The CDR3, as DNA: TGCGCCAGCAGCAAGACCCCGGGACAGGGCACTCGAGACACCATATATTTT. Its protein product is CASSKTPGQGTRDTIYF.

The CDR3 region has the DNA TGTGCCTGGAGTGTGTCACCGGACAGACAGTACTTC. Translated: CAWSVSPDRQYF. This sequence joins TRBV30 and TRBJ2-4, with D perhaps TRBD1 (6 bases). The V end lost 0 bases, the J end lost 13 bases, and 13 bases lay between the germline ends. This CDR3 comprises 12 residues. The germline CDR1 and CDR2 sequences are GTSNPN and SVGIG (reference sequence). Variable domain in full (rest from reference TRBV30 and TRBJ2-4): SQTIHQWPATLVQPVGSPLSLECTVEGTSNPNLYWYRQAAGRGLQLLFYSVGIGQISSEVPQNLSASRPQDRQFILSSKKLLLSDSGFYLCAWSVSPDRQYFGAGTRLSVL.